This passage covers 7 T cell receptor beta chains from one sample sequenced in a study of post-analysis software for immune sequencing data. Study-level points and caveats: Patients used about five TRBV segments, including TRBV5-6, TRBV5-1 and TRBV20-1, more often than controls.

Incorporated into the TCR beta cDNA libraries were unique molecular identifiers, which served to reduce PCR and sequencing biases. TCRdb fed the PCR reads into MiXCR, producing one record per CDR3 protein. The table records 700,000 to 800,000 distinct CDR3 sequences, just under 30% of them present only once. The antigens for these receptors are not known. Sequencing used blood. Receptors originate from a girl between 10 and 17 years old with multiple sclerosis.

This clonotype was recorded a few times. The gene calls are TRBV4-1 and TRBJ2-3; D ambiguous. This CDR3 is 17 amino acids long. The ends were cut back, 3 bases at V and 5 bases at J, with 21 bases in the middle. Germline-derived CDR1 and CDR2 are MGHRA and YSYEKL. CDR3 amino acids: CASSHPGQRSGEDTQYF. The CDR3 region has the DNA TGCGCCAGCAGCCACCCAGGCCAGCGATCCGGTGAAGATACGCAGTATTTT.

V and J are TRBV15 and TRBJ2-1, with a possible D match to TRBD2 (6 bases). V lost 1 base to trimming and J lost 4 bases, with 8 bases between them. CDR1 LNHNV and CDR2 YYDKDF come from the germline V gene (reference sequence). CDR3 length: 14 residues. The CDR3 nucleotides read TGTGCCACCAGCAGAGGCGGGACGTACAATGAGCAGTTCTTC. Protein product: CATSRGGTYNEQFF. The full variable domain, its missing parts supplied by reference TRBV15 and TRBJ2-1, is DAMVIQNPRYQVTQFGKPVTLSCSQTLNHNVMYWYQQKSSQAPKLLFHYYDKDFNNEADTPDNFQSRRPNTSFCFLDIRSPGLGDTAMYLCATSRGGTYNEQFFGPGTRLTVL.

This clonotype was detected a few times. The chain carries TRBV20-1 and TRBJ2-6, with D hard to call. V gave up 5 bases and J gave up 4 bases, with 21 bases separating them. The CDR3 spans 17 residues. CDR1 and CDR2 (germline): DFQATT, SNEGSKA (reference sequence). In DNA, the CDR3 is TGCAGTGCTTTAGGACCCTCAAAGGGCGGCGGGGCCAACGTCCTGACTTTC. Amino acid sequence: CSALGPSKGGGANVLTF.

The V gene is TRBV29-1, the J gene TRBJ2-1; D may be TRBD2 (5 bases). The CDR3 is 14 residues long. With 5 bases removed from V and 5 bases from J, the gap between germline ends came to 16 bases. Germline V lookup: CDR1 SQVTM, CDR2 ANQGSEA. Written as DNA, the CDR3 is TGCAGCGTTAAAGGGAGTAGCTCGGACAATGAGCAGTTCTTC. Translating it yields CSVKGSSSDNEQFF.

CDR3 nucleotide sequence: TGCGCCAGCACCACCGTCGGATCCGACGATGAGCAGTTCTTC. It yields the protein CASTTVGSDDEQFF. The genes are TRBV4-1 and TRBJ2-1; no reliable D call. CDR1 is MGHRA, CDR2 YSYEKL, per germline. This CDR3 is built from 14 residues. Trimming took off 7 bases at V and 8 bases at J, with 18 bases between the two ends.

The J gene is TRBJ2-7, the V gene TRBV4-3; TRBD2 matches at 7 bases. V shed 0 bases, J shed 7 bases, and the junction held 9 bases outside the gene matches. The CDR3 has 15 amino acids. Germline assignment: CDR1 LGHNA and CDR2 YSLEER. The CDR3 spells CASSQDGGEGAEQYF. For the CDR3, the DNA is TGCGCCAGCAGCCAAGATGGGGGGGAGGGTGCGGAGCAGTACTTC.

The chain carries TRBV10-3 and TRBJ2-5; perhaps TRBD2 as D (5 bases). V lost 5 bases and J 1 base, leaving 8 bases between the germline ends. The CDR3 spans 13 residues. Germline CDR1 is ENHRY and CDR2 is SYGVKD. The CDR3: CAISKDFQETQYF. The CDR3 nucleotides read TGTGCCATCAGTAAGGACTTCCAAGAGACCCAGTACTTC.